This entry describes one T cell receptor beta chain. These data are taken from a study of blood T cell repertoires in COVID-19. Across the study: Sites in the United States, Italy and Spain provided acute and convalescent COVID-19 samples. T cells, B-cell-depleted T cells, or PBMCs supplied cDNA or gDNA.

In the source study's methods: Amplified reference gene primers provided the basis for estimating nucleated cell counts. Assay: immunoSEQ multiplex PCR; the TCRdb copy retains only in-frame clones and omits some. The D gene and trimming were derived from the DNA, and the V and J assignments and clone size from that table. The sample carries approximately 230,000 clones, approximately 88% recorded once. Seattle patient enrollment occurred during active infection, with longitudinal follow-up thereafter. The sequenced sample was peripheral blood. The sequence derives from a woman in her twenties or thirties with COVID-19, enrolled during active disease.

CDR3 coding DNA: TGTGCCAGCAGTGACCAGACTAGCGGGGGGGGGTCGGATACGCAGTATTTT. This sequence encodes CASSDQTSGGGSDTQYF. The genes are TRBV6-4 and TRBJ2-3; 14 bases fit TRBD2. The CDR3 consists of 17 residues. The germline V gene encodes CDR1 MRHNA and CDR2 SNTAGT. Trimming at V came to 2 bases and at J to 6 bases, leaving 7 bases not matched to a gene.